Below are 17 T cell receptor beta chains sequenced from a single sample in a study of blood T cell repertoires in COVID-19. Assay used: immunoSEQ multiplex PCR; TCRdb lists only in-frame clones, some missing. Of 73,000 or so clones in the sample, roughly 80% were seen once. The sample was peripheral blood. The receptors were sampled from a woman aged 55-70 years with acute or convalescent COVID-19.

This rearrangement joins TRBV5-1 to TRBJ2-3; TRBD2 agrees at 9 bases. This CDR3 region has 15 residues. The J segment lost 7 bases and the V segment lost 4 bases, leaving 10 bases of the junction unmatched. Germline lookup yields CDR1 SGHRS and CDR2 YFSETQ. DNA for the CDR3: TGCGCCAGCAGCCCCTTCAGCGGGGGGCAAAATACGCAGTATTTT. It translates to CASSPFSGGQNTQYF.

The chain employs TRBV10-3 and TRBJ1-2, with a weak D call TRBD1 (6 bases). Trimming stripped 5 bases from V and 5 bases from J, with 15 bases between. CDR1 is ENHRY and CDR2 is SYGVKD in the germline V gene. The CDR3 sequence is 14 residues long. The CDR3 reads CAISIGQNDYGYTF. DNA of the CDR3: TGTGCCATCAGTATAGGACAGAACGATTATGGCTACACCTTC.

The CDR3 DNA sequence: TGTGCCAGCAGCGTAGGTGGGCTAGCGGGGTACAATGAGCAGTTCTTC. It is translated as CASSVGGLAGYNEQFF. V is TRBV9 and J is TRBJ2-1, with TRBD2 matching 9 bases. This CDR3 contains 16 residues. Germline CDR1 reads SGDLS; CDR2 reads YYNGEE. Trimming cost V 0 bases and J 4 bases; bases outside gene matches: 5. Full variable domain (rest looked up from reference TRBV9 and TRBJ2-1): DSGVTQTPKHLITATGQRVTLRCSPRSGDLSVYWYQQSLDQGLQFLIQYYNGEERAKGNILERFSAQQFPDLHSELNLSSLELGDSALYFCASSVGGLAGYNEQFFGPGTRLTVL.

This chain joins TRBV6-6 and TRBJ2-7; 9 positions agree with TRBD1. The ends lost 4 bases at V and 6 bases at J; junction bases unmatched: 4. Germline V gene sequence: CDR1 MNHNY, CDR2 SVGAGI (reference sequence). This CDR3 comprises 13 residues. CDR3 region: CASSSGTGSEQYF. The CDR3 DNA sequence: TGTGCCAGCAGTTCAGGGACAGGGAGCGAGCAGTACTTC.

The chain has TRBV5-6 and TRBJ2-7; 10 bases map to TRBD1. The CDR3 has 18 amino acids. The germline gives CDR1 SGHDT, CDR2 YYEEEE. V lost 3 bases and J lost 2; bases outside the gene matches: 14. The CDR3 sequence is CASSSGFGQGVLTYEQYF. The CDR3 DNA reads as TGTGCCAGCAGCTCGGGCTTCGGACAGGGGGTGCTTACCTACGAGCAGTACTTC.

The chain recombines TRBV7-8 with TRBJ2-2; 11 bases map to TRBD2. From germline, CDR1 is SGHVS and CDR2 FQNEAQ. This CDR3 contains 17 residues. With V trimmed by 0 bases and J by 7 bases, 7 bases remained unmatched. The CDR3 nucleotides are TGTGCCAGCAGCTTAGCTAGCGGGGGGGCCGGTAACGGGGAGCTGTTTTTT. This translates into CASSLASGGAGNGELFF.

The chain links TRBV6-5 to TRBJ1-2; possibly TRBD1 for D (6 bases). From germline, CDR1 is MNHEY and CDR2 SVGAGI. The CDR3 has 15 residues. The ends were cut back, 4 bases at V and 7 bases at J, with 19 bases in the middle. The CDR3 reads CASSSHRELTGGYTF. In DNA form, the CDR3 reads TGTGCCAGCAGTTCCCACAGGGAACTCACGGGTGGCTACACCTTC.

This chain uses TRBV19 with TRBJ1-5; 8 nucleotides align to TRBD1. Unmatched junction bases numbered 11, after V lost 7 bases and J lost 6 bases. Germline CDR1 LNHDA, CDR2 SQIVND (reference sequence). This CDR3 region has 15 residues. CDR3 sequence (DNA): TGTGCCAGTATGGCGTCAAACACAGGGGGTCAGCCCCAGCATTTT. Translated, it gives CASMASNTGGQPQHF.

J is TRBJ1-1 and V is TRBV5-6; 7 positions agree with TRBD1. V lost 3 bases, J lost 1 base, and 9 bases stayed unmatched. The CDR3 covers 16 residues. CDR1 is SGHDT, CDR2 YYEEEE, per germline. The CDR3: CASSSIQGTENTEAFF. The DNA for the CDR3 is TGTGCCAGCAGCTCGATACAGGGGACGGAGAACACTGAAGCTTTCTTT.

V usage is TRBV19 and J usage is TRBJ2-3; D is possibly TRBD1 (6 bases). The V gene's germline CDR1 is LNHDA and CDR2 SQIVND (reference sequence). V was trimmed by 10 bases and J by 4 bases, leaving 9 bases between them. This CDR3 region has 11 residues. CDR3 amino acids: CATRTADTQYF. The CDR3 bases are TGTGCCACCCGGACAGCAGATACGCAGTATTTT.

In its sample, this clone was seen once. The gene calls are TRBV5-4 and TRBJ1-2, with 8 nucleotides matching TRBD1. The J segment lost 2 bases and the V segment lost 0 bases, leaving 6 bases of the junction unmatched. Germline lookup yields CDR1 SGHNT and CDR2 YYREEE (reference sequence). This CDR3 contains 16 residues. The CDR3 loop reads CASSLDRDRKNYGYTF. The CDR3 DNA reads TGTGCCAGCAGCTTGGACCGGGACAGGAAGAACTATGGCTACACCTTC.

This clone is medium-sized by share. The gene calls are TRBV19 and TRBJ2-7; TRBD2 matches 11 bases. The trim removed 0 bases at V and 6 bases at J, leaving 10 bases unmatched. The CDR3 length is 17 residues. The germline gives CDR1 LNHDA, CDR2 SQIVND (reference sequence). The CDR3 sequence is CASSIDFGSGGDGEQYF. DNA of the CDR3: TGTGCCAGTAGTATAGATTTTGGTAGCGGGGGGGATGGCGAGCAGTACTTC.

This chain connects TRBV10-3 to TRBJ2-6, with 10 bases identical to TRBD2. The CDR3 spans 17 residues. CDR1 is ENHRY and CDR2 is SYGVKD in the germline V gene. V shed 3 bases, J shed 1 base, and the junction held 3 bases outside the gene matches. CDR3 DNA: TGTGCCATCAGTGAAGGAGCGGGGGGGTCTGGGGCCAACGTCCTGACTTTC. This gives the protein CAISEGAGGSGANVLTF.

V and J are TRBV4-1 and TRBJ2-5; D gene ambiguous. Germline V lookup: CDR1 MGHRA, CDR2 YSYEKL. V shed 1 base and J shed 5 bases, with 17 bases lying between them. The CDR3 runs to 16 residues. CDR3 in DNA: TGCGCCAGCAGCCAAGGCAATTCTGCAACCCGGGAGACCCAGTACTTC. Amino acid sequence: CASSQGNSATRETQYF.

This rearrangement joins TRBV10-1 to TRBJ2-7; D call uncertain. The ends were cut back, 8 bases at V and 1 base at J, with 9 bases in the middle. Germline loops: CDR1 WNHNN, CDR2 SYGVQD (reference sequence). CDR3 length equals 12 residues. The CDR3 sequence: CASWIASYEQYF. DNA of the CDR3: TGCGCCAGCTGGATAGCTTCCTACGAGCAGTACTTC.

The chain is built from TRBV5-1 and TRBJ2-3, with TRBD2 matching 7 bases. V gave up 1 base and J gave up 1 base; unmatched junction bases: 3. The CDR3 sequence is 15 residues long. CDR1 and CDR2 from the germline V gene are SGHRS and YFSETQ. CDR3 residues: CASSLSGVRTDTQYF. The CDR3 DNA reads TGCGCCAGCAGCTTGAGCGGGGTACGCACAGATACGCAGTATTTT.

The V and J genes are TRBV6-5 and TRBJ2-2, with D tentatively TRBD2 (5 bases). The CDR3 length is 14 residues. Looked up from germline, CDR1 is MNHEY and CDR2 is SVGAGI. Trimming cost V 4 bases and J 1 base, with 7 bases left between them. The CDR3 is CASSFAGNTGELFF. CDR3 DNA sequence: TGTGCCAGCAGTTTCGCGGGGAACACCGGGGAGCTGTTTTTT.